Listed here are 10 T cell receptor beta chains from one sample, sequenced in a study of a mutant IDH1 vaccine in newly diagnosed glioma. This table comes from immunoSEQ multiplex PCR, and its TCRdb copy is limited to in-frame clones, with some not included. The profile shows around 50,000 clones, roughly two thirds of them singletons. Time point of the sample: week 47, end of study. Each dose delivered 300 ug of mutant IDH1 20-mer peptide subcutaneously with imiquimod. For these receptors, no antigen is known. The sample consisted of peripheral blood mononuclear cells (PBMCs), taken from a glioma patient whose treatment included an IDH1 peptide vaccine. Source of these receptors: a middle-aged man with glioma. Some clones in this sample may be carry-over from other donors' samples.

The chain recombines TRBV7-8 with TRBJ2-7; D unclear. Looked up from germline, CDR1 is SGHVS and CDR2 is FQNEAQ. Trimming removed 2 bases at V and 3 bases at J, with 5 bases between. The CDR3 covers 12 residues. Here the CDR3 DNA reads TGTGCCAGCAGCTTATCGGACTACGAGCAGTACTTC. Translated, it gives CASSLSDYEQYF.

A single count supports this clone. V and J are TRBV6-5 and TRBJ2-3; 8 bases are a match to TRBD2. Per germline, CDR1 MNHEY and CDR2 SVGAGI. This CDR3 is 16 amino acids long. V lost 2 bases and J lost 2; bases outside the gene matches: 6. The CDR3 DNA sequence: TGTGCCAGCAGTTACGTTGCGGGGGGCCTCACAGATACGCAGTATTTT. Amino acids: CASSYVAGGLTDTQYF.

The rearrangement uses TRBV9 and TRBJ2-2; 9 bases agree with TRBD2. V trimming: 0 bases; J trimming: 4 bases; junction bases outside the gene matches: 7. Germline CDR1 SGDLS, CDR2 YYNGEE. CDR3 length: 17 amino acids. CDR3 residues: CASSVDLAGGRTGELFF. DNA of the CDR3: TGTGCCAGCAGCGTAGATCTTGCGGGGGGGCGCACCGGGGAGCTGTTTTTT.

J is TRBJ2-3 and V is TRBV6-6, with no clear D. The ends were cut back, 9 bases at V and 0 bases at J, with 7 bases in the middle. The CDR3 spans 12 residues. The germline CDR1 and CDR2 sequences are MNHNY and SVGAGI (reference sequence). The CDR3 loop is CASRRSTDTQYF. In DNA form, the CDR3 reads TGTGCCAGTAGGCGGAGCACAGATACGCAGTATTTT.

This clone was detected once. This chain joins TRBV19 and TRBJ2-7; D might be TRBD2 (6 bases). The germline V gene has CDR1 LNHDA and CDR2 SQIVND (reference sequence). The CDR3 contains 15 residues. Trimming cost V 0 bases and J 6 bases, with 15 bases left between them. CDR3 in DNA: TGTGCCAGTAGTATAGATCGGCTCTCCGGGGGCGAGCAGTACTTC. It translates to CASSIDRLSGGEQYF.

This sequence joins TRBV6-5 and TRBJ1-1; a weak D match, TRBD1 (5 bases). This CDR3 is 16 amino acids long. CDR1 MNHEY and CDR2 SVGAGI come from the germline V gene. Trimming took off 0 bases at V and 0 bases at J, with 11 bases between the two ends. The DNA for the CDR3 is TGTGCCAGCAGTTACTCCGGGGGAATGGTGAACACTGAAGCTTTCTTT. It encodes CASSYSGGMVNTEAFF.

V is TRBV5-4 and J is TRBJ1-2; TRBD1 agrees at 8 bases. V was clipped by 2 bases and J by 3 bases; unmatched bases: 3. The CDR3 loop spans 14 amino acids. Looked up from germline, CDR1 is SGHNT and CDR2 is YYREEE (reference sequence). CDR3 loop: CASSLPGGDYGYTF. The CDR3 DNA is TGTGCCAGCAGCTTACCAGGGGGCGACTATGGCTACACCTTC.

The chain uses TRBV29-1 and TRBJ2-5; D remains unclear. This CDR3 comprises 12 residues. Trimming shortened V by 6 bases and J by 3 bases, and 11 bases separated the two germline ends. Germline CDR1 SQVTM, CDR2 ANQGSEA. CDR3 DNA sequence: TGCAGCGTATCCCGGTGGGAAGAGACCCAGTACTTC. Translated, it gives CSVSRWEETQYF.

The chain is built from TRBV7-2 and TRBJ2-7; 8 bases fit TRBD2. The CDR3 consists of 14 residues. The germline V gene has CDR1 SGHTA and CDR2 FQGNSA. Trimming cost V 1 base and J 9 bases; bases outside gene matches: 8. The CDR3 here is CASSLVTRGVGQYF. Written as DNA, the CDR3 is TGTGCCAGCAGCTTAGTTACGCGGGGGGTGGGGCAGTACTTC. Looking up the rest from reference TRBV7-2 and TRBJ2-7 gives the full variable domain: GAGVSQSPSNKVTEKGKDVELRCDPISGHTALYWYRQSLGQGLEFLIYFQGNSAPDKSGLPSDRFSAERTGGSVSTLTIQRTQQEDSAVYLCASSLVTRGVGQYFGPGTRLTVT.

The rearrangement uses TRBV4-1 and TRBJ1-3, with D tentatively TRBD1 (5 bases). Germline V gene lookup returns CDR1 MGHRA and CDR2 YSYEKL. CDR3 length: 14 amino acids. V lost 1 base and J lost 4, with 8 bases in between. CDR3 nucleotide sequence: TGCGCCAGCAGCCAAGGTCGGACAGGAAACACCATATATTTT. Translated, it gives CASSQGRTGNTIYF.